This entry lists 28 T cell receptor beta chains sequenced from one sample in a study of blood T cell repertoires in COVID-19. Data came from immunoSEQ multiplex PCR; TCRdb stores just in-frame clones and leaves some out. The sample holds about 380,000 clones, approximately 80% seen once. The sequencing input was peripheral blood. The origin of the receptors is a human donor with acute or convalescent COVID-19. The donor label of this sample is uncertain.

The chain couples TRBV19 to TRBJ1-5, with D uncertain. From germline, CDR1 is LNHDA and CDR2 SQIVND (reference sequence). Trimming removed 2 bases at V and 7 bases at J, with 15 bases between. The CDR3 is 15 amino acids. The DNA for the CDR3 is TGTGCCAGTAGTATACAGGAGGGAGCCCCCCAGCCCCAGCATTTT. This gives the protein CASSIQEGAPQPQHF.

The V gene is TRBV7-2, the J gene TRBJ2-1; 11 nucleotides align to TRBD2. The CDR3 totals 14 residues. Per germline, CDR1 SGHTA and CDR2 FQGNSA. Germline trimming cut 7 bases from V and 8 bases from J; bases unmatched to any gene: 7. This chain's CDR3 is CASKTSGVVYEQFF. The CDR3 DNA follows: TGTGCCAGCAAGACTAGCGGGGTTGTATATGAGCAGTTCTTC.

The gene calls are TRBV29-1 and TRBJ2-1, with unresolved D. The germline CDR1 and CDR2 sequences are SQVTM and ANQGSEA. This CDR3 region has 14 residues. Trimming cost V 3 bases and J 0 bases, with 9 bases left between them. In DNA, the CDR3 is TGCAGCGTTGATAGCACGAGCTCCTACAATGAGCAGTTCTTC. This encodes CSVDSTSSYNEQFF.

The J gene is TRBJ2-1, the V gene TRBV6-6; TRBD1 aligns across 8 bases. Germline V gene sequence: CDR1 MNHNY, CDR2 SVGAGI (reference sequence). J lost 4 bases, V lost 0 bases, and 5 bases had no gene match. The CDR3 loop spans 16 amino acids. DNA of the CDR3: TGTGCCAGCAGTTACTCCGGGACAGGTAGATACAATGAGCAGTTCTTC. Translated: CASSYSGTGRYNEQFF.

DNA of the CDR3: TGTGCCTGGAGTCGAGCGGACCTCTACGAGCAGTACTTC. It encodes CAWSRADLYEQYF. V and J are TRBV30 and TRBJ2-7; TRBD2 is a possible D gene (5 bases). V lost 2 bases to trimming and J lost 3 bases, with 11 bases between them. This CDR3 has 13 amino acids. Germline lookup yields CDR1 GTSNPN and CDR2 SVGIG (reference sequence).

This chain uses TRBV18 with TRBJ1-5, with a possible D match to TRBD1 (5 bases). The CDR3 runs 17 residues. In germline, CDR1 is KGHSH, CDR2 LQKENI. V was shortened by 3 bases and J by 0 bases, with 15 bases between the two germline ends. CDR3 in amino acids: CASSPSDGGSSNQPQHF. The CDR3 DNA reads as TGTGCCAGCTCACCCTCGGACGGGGGGAGTAGCAATCAGCCCCAGCATTTT. Looking up the rest from reference TRBV18 and TRBJ1-5 gives the full variable domain: NAGVMQNPRHLVRRRGQEARLRCSPMKGHSHVYWYRQLPEEGLKFMVYLQKENIIDESGMPKERFSAEFPKEGPSILRIQQVVRGDSAAYFCASSPSDGGSSNQPQHFGDGTRLSIL.

This clone has only one observation. The chain employs TRBV7-7 and TRBJ2-2; 9 nucleotides agree with TRBD2. Germline V gene data show CDR1 as SSHAT and CDR2 as FNYEAQ (reference sequence). J lost 0 bases, V lost 5 bases, and 7 bases had no gene match. This CDR3 has 17 amino acids. CDR3 coding DNA: TGTGCCAGCAGCCCAAGCGGGAGGACTACGAACACCGGGGAGCTGTTTTTT. It is translated as CASSPSGRTTNTGELFF.

This clone was seen a few times. This chain uses TRBV30 with TRBJ1-6; D perhaps matches TRBD1 (6 bases). From germline, CDR1 is GTSNPN and CDR2 SVGIG (reference sequence). V lost 5 bases to trimming and J lost 10 bases, with 15 bases between them. The CDR3 runs to 13 residues. The CDR3: CAWGTGYRSPLHF. The CDR3 DNA reads TGTGCCTGGGGTACAGGGTACAGGTCACCCCTCCACTTT.

The chain joins TRBV27 to TRBJ2-7; 7 bases map to TRBD1. The trim removed 4 bases at V and 4 bases at J, leaving 13 bases unmatched. The CDR3 spans 16 residues. Germline assignment: CDR1 MNHEY and CDR2 SMNVEV (reference sequence). In nucleotides, the CDR3 is TGTGCCAGCAGTTCCTCGGGACAGCTTGGATCTTACGAGCAGTACTTC. Translated, it gives CASSSSGQLGSYEQYF.

V and J are TRBV27 and TRBJ1-2; D gene uncertain. Germline V CDR1 and CDR2: MNHEY, SMNVEV (reference sequence). CDR3 size: 13 residues. V was pared by 5 bases and J by 4 bases, with 11 bases between. CDR3 loop: CASSPNRGYGYTF. CDR3 coding DNA: TGTGCCAGCAGTCCTAATAGAGGCTATGGCTACACCTTC.

The count of this clone is one. This chain connects TRBV2 to TRBJ1-2; TRBD1 is a possible D gene (6 bases). CDR1 and CDR2 from the germline V gene are SNHLY and FYNNEI. Trimming took off 1 base at V and 6 bases at J, with 15 bases between the two ends. This CDR3 spans 15 amino acids. The CDR3 DNA reads TGTGCCAGCAGTGAAGGAACAGGGCTTTGGGATGGCTACACCTTC. Its protein is CASSEGTGLWDGYTF.

The chain combines TRBV28 with TRBJ1-1; D remains ambiguous. Germline V CDR1 and CDR2: MDHEN, SYDVKM. This CDR3 contains 14 residues. With 3 bases removed from V and 1 base from J, the gap between germline ends came to 9 bases. The CDR3 here is CASSFHRGNTEAFF. CDR3 DNA: TGTGCCAGCAGTTTCCATCGCGGGAACACTGAAGCTTTCTTT.

V gene TRBV6-5 combines with J gene TRBJ2-2; 9 bases fit TRBD2. Looked up from germline, CDR1 is MNHEY and CDR2 is SVGAGI. The CDR3 is 15 residues long. The J segment lost 3 bases and the V segment lost 8 bases, leaving 7 bases of the junction unmatched. CDR3 loop: CASHLAGAYTGELFF. CDR3 coding DNA: TGTGCCAGCCATTTAGCGGGGGCCTACACCGGGGAGCTGTTTTTT.

The chain uses TRBV3-1 (or the pseudogene TRBV3-2) and TRBJ1-2; D uncertain. The CDR3 covers 14 residues. The V gene lost 4 bases and the J gene lost 8 bases, with 17 bases spanning the gap. Per the germline V gene, CDR1 is LGHDT and CDR2 is YNNKEL (reference sequence). CDR3 in DNA: TGTGCCAGCAGCCTAGATCGTACGGCGGGGGGCTACACCTTC. It specifies CASSLDRTAGGYTF.

J is TRBJ1-1 and V is TRBV30; TRBD1 matches at 10 bases. Looked up from germline, CDR1 is GTSNPN and CDR2 is SVGIG (reference sequence). This CDR3 is 15 amino acids long. The junction had 11 bases not matched to a gene; V was cut back by 4 bases and J by 6 bases. CDR3 in amino acids: CAWTGTGTGVSEAFF. In DNA form, the CDR3 reads TGTGCCTGGACCGGTACCGGGACAGGGGTTTCTGAAGCTTTCTTT.

The chain joins TRBV5-1 to TRBJ2-3; D is ambiguous. V dropped 2 bases and J dropped 0 bases, with 13 bases sitting between them. The CDR3 has 16 residues. The germline gives CDR1 SGHRS, CDR2 YFSETQ. The CDR3 here is CASSFINQRSTDTQYF. The CDR3 nucleotides read TGCGCCAGCAGCTTTATCAACCAGCGTAGCACAGATACGCAGTATTTT. Full variable domain (missing parts from reference TRBV5-1 and TRBJ2-3): KAGVTQTPRYLIKTRGQQVTLSCSPISGHRSVSWYQQTPGQGLQFLFEYFSETQRNKGNFPGRFSGRQFSNSRSEMNVSTLELGDSALYLCASSFINQRSTDTQYFGPGTRLTVL.

The CDR3 region is CATSRGGTQFQETQYF. The CDR3 DNA reads as TGTGCCACCAGCAGAGGAGGGACTCAATTCCAAGAGACCCAGTACTTC. The genes are TRBV15 and TRBJ2-5, with a possible D match to TRBD2 (6 bases). The CDR3 contains 16 residues. V was shortened by 1 base and J by 1 base, with 13 bases between the two germline ends. The germline V gene has CDR1 LNHNV and CDR2 YYDKDF (reference sequence).

In this sample, this clone turned up a few times. V and J are TRBV29-1 and TRBJ2-2, with TRBD2 matching 7 bases. This CDR3 is 17 amino acids long. After removal of 1 base from V and 5 bases from J, the junction contained 13 bases not matched to a gene. CDR1 is SQVTM and CDR2 is ANQGSEA in the germline V gene. CDR3 in amino acids: CSVEARGPGLYTGELFF. In nucleotides, the CDR3 is TGCAGCGTTGAAGCTCGGGGCCCGGGACTATATACCGGGGAGCTGTTTTTT.

There are a few counts of this clone. The chain links TRBV6-5 to TRBJ1-6, with D possibly matching TRBD1 (6 bases). The CDR3 totals 13 residues. Germline-derived CDR1 and CDR2 are MNHEY and SVGAGI. Between the trimmed V and J ends, which lost 8 bases and 7 bases, there was a span of 12 bases. The CDR3 bases are TGTGCCAGCGGGCAGGGGATAAATTCACCCCTCCACTTT. Amino acids: CASGQGINSPLHF.

The chain employs TRBV11-2 and TRBJ1-2; D is ambiguous. The CDR3 has 13 residues. V was clipped by 1 base and J by 7 bases, with 10 bases between them. From germline, CDR1 is SGHAT and CDR2 FQNNGV. The CDR3 protein is CASSLVQEAGYTF. Here the CDR3 DNA reads TGTGCCAGCAGCTTAGTCCAGGAAGCTGGCTACACCTTC.

The chain has TRBV12-5 and TRBJ2-3; D call uncertain. V lost 4 bases and J lost 3, with 14 bases in between. The CDR3 sequence is 15 residues long. Germline V gene sequence: CDR1 LGHNT, CDR2 FRNRAP. The CDR3, as DNA: TGTGCTAGTGGTTCACAGTCAATAATAACAGATACGCAGTATTTT. It yields the protein CASGSQSIITDTQYF.

This chain links TRBV11-2 with TRBJ2-7; D gene unclear. From germline, CDR1 is SGHAT and CDR2 FQNNGV. The CDR3 has 14 amino acids. Trimming took off 3 bases at V and 2 bases at J, with 11 bases between the two ends. The CDR3 DNA follows: TGTGCCAGCAGCTTTCATGGAGAAACCTACGAGCAGTACTTC. This sequence encodes CASSFHGETYEQYF. Variable domain in full (rest from reference TRBV11-2 and TRBJ2-7): EAGVAQSPRYKIIEKRQSVAFWCNPISGHATLYWYQQILGQGPKLLIQFQNNGVVDDSQLPKDRFSAERLKGVDSTLKIQPAKLEDSAVYLCASSFHGETYEQYFGPGTRLTVT.

The V gene is TRBV7-8, the J gene TRBJ2-3; 11 nucleotides line up with TRBD2. The CDR3 sequence is 17 residues long. Looked up from germline, CDR1 is SGHVS and CDR2 is FQNEAQ. With 4 bases clipped from V and 5 bases from J, the junction kept 11 bases outside the gene matches. The CDR3 protein is CASSSETSGISGDTQYF. CDR3 nucleotides: TGTGCCAGCAGCTCGGAGACTAGCGGGATCTCGGGAGATACGCAGTATTTT.

This rearrangement joins TRBV30 to TRBJ1-2; D is undetermined. This CDR3 is 11 amino acids long. Germline V gene sequence: CDR1 GTSNPN, CDR2 SVGIG (reference sequence). V lost 0 bases and J lost 4, with 3 bases in between. CDR3 in amino acids: CAWSVRYGYTF. The CDR3 bases are TGTGCCTGGAGTGTTCGCTATGGCTACACCTTC.

The genes are TRBV7-7 and TRBJ2-1; 11 bases fit TRBD2. The V and J ends lost 5 bases and 4 bases, in that order; junction bases with no gene match: 4. The CDR3 covers 15 residues. CDR1 and CDR2 (germline): SSHAT, FNYEAQ (reference sequence). The CDR3: CASSATSGGYNEQFF. The CDR3 DNA reads as TGTGCCAGCAGCGCAACTAGCGGGGGTTACAATGAGCAGTTCTTC.

A word on this clone: The sample carries other DNA sequences with the same CDR3. DNA for the CDR3: TGTGCCAGCTCCCAAAACAGGGTAGCAGATACGCAGTATTTT. Amino acids: CASSQNRVADTQYF. The gene calls are TRBV18 and TRBJ2-3, with D perhaps TRBD1 (6 bases). Looked up from germline, CDR1 is KGHSH and CDR2 is LQKENI. Between the trimmed V and J ends, which lost 6 bases and 4 bases, there was a span of 14 bases. The CDR3 length is 14 residues.

The chain employs TRBV27 and TRBJ2-1, with D possibly being TRBD1 (5 bases). CDR1 and CDR2 from the germline V gene are MNHEY and SMNVEV (reference sequence). V was shortened by 2 bases and J by 3 bases, with 14 bases between the two germline ends. The CDR3 loop spans 16 amino acids. CDR3 region: CASSLRLDSGYNEQFF. The CDR3 nucleotides read TGTGCCAGCAGTTTAAGGCTCGACAGTGGCTACAATGAGCAGTTCTTC.

The chain carries TRBV19 and TRBJ2-3, with 9 bases lining up with TRBD1. The CDR3 contains 15 residues. The germline gives CDR1 LNHDA, CDR2 SQIVND (reference sequence). V was pared by 6 bases and J by 7 bases, with 11 bases of the junction left unmatched. The CDR3 loop reads CASSLDRGRVNTQYF. The CDR3 DNA is TGTGCCAGTAGCTTGGACAGGGGAAGGGTGAATACGCAGTATTTT.